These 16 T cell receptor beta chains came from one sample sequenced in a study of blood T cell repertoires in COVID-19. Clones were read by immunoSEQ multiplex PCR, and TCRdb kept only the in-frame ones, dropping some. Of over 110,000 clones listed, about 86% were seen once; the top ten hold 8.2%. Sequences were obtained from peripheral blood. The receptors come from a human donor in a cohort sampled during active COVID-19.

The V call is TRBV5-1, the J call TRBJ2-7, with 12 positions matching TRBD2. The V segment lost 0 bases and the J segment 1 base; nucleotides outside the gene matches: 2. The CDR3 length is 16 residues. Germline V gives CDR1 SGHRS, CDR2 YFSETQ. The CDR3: CASSLGLAGESYEQYF. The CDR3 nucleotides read TGCGCCAGCAGCTTGGGACTAGCGGGAGAATCCTACGAGCAGTACTTC.

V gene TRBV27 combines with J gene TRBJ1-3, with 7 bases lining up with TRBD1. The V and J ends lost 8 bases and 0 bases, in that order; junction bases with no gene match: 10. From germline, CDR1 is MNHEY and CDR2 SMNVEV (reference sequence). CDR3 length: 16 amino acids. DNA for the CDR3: TGTGCCAGCGCCCGGCGGTCAGGGGGCTCTGGAAACACCATATATTTT. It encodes CASARRSGGSGNTIYF.

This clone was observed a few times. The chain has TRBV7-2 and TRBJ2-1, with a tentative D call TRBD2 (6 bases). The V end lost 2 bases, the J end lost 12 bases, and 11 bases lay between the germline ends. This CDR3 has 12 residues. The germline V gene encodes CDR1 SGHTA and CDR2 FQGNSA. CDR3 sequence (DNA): TGTGCCAGCAGCTTAATGGTGGGAGGGCAGTTCTTC. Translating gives CASSLMVGGQFF.

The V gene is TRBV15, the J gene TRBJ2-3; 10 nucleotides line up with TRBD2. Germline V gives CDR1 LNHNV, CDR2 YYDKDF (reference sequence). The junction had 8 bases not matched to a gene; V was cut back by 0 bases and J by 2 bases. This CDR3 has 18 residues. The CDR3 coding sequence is TGTGCCACCAGCAGAGATGAGGGCCTAGCGGGGGACACAGATACGCAGTATTTT. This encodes CATSRDEGLAGDTDTQYF.

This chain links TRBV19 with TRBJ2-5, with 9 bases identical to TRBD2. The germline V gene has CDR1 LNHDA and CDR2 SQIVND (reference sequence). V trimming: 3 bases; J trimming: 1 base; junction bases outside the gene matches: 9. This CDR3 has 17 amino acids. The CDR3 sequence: CASSIHLGTSSQETQYF. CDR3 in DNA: TGTGCCAGTAGTATCCACCTGGGGACTAGCAGCCAAGAGACCCAGTACTTC.

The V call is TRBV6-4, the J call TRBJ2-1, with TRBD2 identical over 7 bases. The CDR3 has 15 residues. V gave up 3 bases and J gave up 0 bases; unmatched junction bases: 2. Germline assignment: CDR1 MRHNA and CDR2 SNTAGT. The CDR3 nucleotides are TGTGCCAGCAGTGAAGGCGGGAGCTCCTACAATGAGCAGTTCTTC. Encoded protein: CASSEGGSSYNEQFF.

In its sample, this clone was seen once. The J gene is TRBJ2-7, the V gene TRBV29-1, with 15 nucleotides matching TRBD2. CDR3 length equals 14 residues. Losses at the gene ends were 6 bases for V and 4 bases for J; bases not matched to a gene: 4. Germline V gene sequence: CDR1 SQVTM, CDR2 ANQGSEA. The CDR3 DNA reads TGCAGCGTGGCGGGACTAGCGGGAGGATACGAGCAGTACTTC. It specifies CSVAGLAGGYEQYF.

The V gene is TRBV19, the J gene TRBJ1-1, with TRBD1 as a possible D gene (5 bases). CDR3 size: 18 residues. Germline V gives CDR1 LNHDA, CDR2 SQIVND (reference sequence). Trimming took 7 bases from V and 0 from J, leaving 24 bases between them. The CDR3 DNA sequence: TGTGCCAGTATGCCTTACGTATTCAACGGGGGAATGAACACTGAAGCTTTCTTT. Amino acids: CASMPYVFNGGMNTEAFF.

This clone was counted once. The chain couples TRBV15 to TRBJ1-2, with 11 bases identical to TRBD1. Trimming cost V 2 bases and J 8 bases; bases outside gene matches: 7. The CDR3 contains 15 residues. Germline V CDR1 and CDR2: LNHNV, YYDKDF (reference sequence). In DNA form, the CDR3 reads TGTGCCACCAGCAGAACCCCGGGACAGGGGGTGGGCTACACCTTC. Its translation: CATSRTPGQGVGYTF.

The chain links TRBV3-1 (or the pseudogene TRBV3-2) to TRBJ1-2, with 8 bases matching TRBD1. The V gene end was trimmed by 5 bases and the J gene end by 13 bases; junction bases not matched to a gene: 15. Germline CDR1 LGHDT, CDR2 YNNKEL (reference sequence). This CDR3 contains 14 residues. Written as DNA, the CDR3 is TGTGCCAGCAGCTGGTTGGGACAGGCGGCCGCGTTCACCTTC. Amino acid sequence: CASSWLGQAAAFTF.

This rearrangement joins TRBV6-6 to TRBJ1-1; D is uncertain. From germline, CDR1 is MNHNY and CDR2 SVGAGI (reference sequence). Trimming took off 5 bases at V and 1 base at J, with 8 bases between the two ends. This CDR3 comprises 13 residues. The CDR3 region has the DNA TGTGCCAGCAGTCCTTCGGGGAACACTGAAGCTTTCTTT. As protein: CASSPSGNTEAFF.

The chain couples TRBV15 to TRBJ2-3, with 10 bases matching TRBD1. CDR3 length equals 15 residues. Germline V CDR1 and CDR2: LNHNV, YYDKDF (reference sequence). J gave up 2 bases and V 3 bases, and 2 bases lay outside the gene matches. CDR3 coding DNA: TGTGCCACCAGCAGGGGGACAGGGGCCACAGATACGCAGTATTTT. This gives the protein CATSRGTGATDTQYF.

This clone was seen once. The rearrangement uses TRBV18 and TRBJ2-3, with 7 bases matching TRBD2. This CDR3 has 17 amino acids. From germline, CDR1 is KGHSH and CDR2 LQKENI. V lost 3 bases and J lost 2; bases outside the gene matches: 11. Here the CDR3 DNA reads TGTGCCAGCTCACCTGAACCGGGACTAACATACACAGATACGCAGTATTTT. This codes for CASSPEPGLTYTDTQYF.

CDR3 sequence (DNA): TGTGCCAGCAGTACCGGGACAGGGTATAATTCACCCCTCCACTTT. It specifies CASSTGTGYNSPLHF. The rearrangement links TRBV7-9 to TRBJ1-6, with TRBD1 identical over 9 bases. The CDR3 is 15 residues long. V was clipped by 6 bases and J by 4 bases; unmatched bases: 4. The germline V gene encodes CDR1 SEHNR and CDR2 FQNEAQ (reference sequence).

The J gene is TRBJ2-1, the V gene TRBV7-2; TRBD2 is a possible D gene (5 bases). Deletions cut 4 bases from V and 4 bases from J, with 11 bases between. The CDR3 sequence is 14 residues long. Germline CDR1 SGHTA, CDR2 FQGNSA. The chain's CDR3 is CASSYDTSYNEQFF. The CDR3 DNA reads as TGTGCCAGCAGCTACGATACTAGTTACAATGAGCAGTTCTTC.

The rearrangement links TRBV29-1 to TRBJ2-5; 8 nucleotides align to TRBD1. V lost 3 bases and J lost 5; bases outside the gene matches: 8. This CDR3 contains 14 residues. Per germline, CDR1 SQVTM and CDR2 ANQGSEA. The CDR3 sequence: CSVDNRGSRETQYF. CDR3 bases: TGCAGCGTTGACAACAGGGGGTCACGGGAGACCCAGTACTTC.